This is a list of T cell receptor beta chains from one sample in a study of blood T cell repertoires in COVID-19. TCRdb's copy holds only in-frame clones and misses some; the assay was immunoSEQ multiplex PCR. The table shows hundreds of thousands of clones, with 88% occurring only once. Sequencing was carried out using PBMCs or T cells enriched from blood (not recorded which). The receptors were sampled from a woman aged 55 to 70 in a cohort exposed to, infected with or recovered from COVID-19 (not recorded which). Both conserved end residues are part of each CDR3. Each record gives: V gene, clone size, J gene, D gene, CDR3 protein, CDR3 DNA. A D gene is named only where the DNA matches it firmly. Some rows mark clone size as missing; the rest say once, few, many or name a class of expanded clone.

TRBV27	.	TRBJ1-4	.	CASRTPGTNEKLFF	TGTGCCAGCAGGACCCCCGGGACAAATGAAAAACTGTTTTTT
TRBV10-2	once	TRBJ2-7	TRBD1	CASSRDRDLHEQYF	TGCGCCAGCAGCCGGGACAGGGATTTGCACGAGCAGTACTTC
TRBV14	.	TRBJ2-7	TRBD1	CASSQGSGGSYEQYF	TGTGCCAGCAGCCAAGGGTCAGGGGGAAGCTACGAGCAGTACTTC
TRBV5-1	.	TRBJ2-3	.	CASSLGRDTDTQYF	TGCGCCAGCAGCTTGGGGCGGGACACAGATACGCAGTATTTT
TRBV10-2	.	TRBJ2-3	.	CASREGREADTQYF	TGCGCCAGCCGTGAAGGCAGAGAGGCAGATACGCAGTATTTT
TRBV5-1	.	TRBJ2-1	.	CASSPGLIAPHEQFF	TGCGCCAGCAGCCCCGGACTAATTGCCCCCCATGAGCAGTTCTTC
TRBV27	.	TRBJ2-1	TRBD1	CATRHRGNEQFF	TGTGCCACCAGACACAGGGGTAATGAGCAGTTCTTC
TRBV10-1	.	TRBJ2-2	.	CASSESFGVAGELFF	TGCGCCAGCAGTGAGAGCTTCGGTGTCGCCGGGGAGCTGTTTTTT
TRBV15	.	TRBJ1-4	TRBD1	CATSRETGFTNEKLFF	TGTGCCACCAGCAGAGAGACAGGGTTCACTAATGAAAAACTGTTTTTT
TRBV10-2	.	TRBJ2-7	TRBD2	CASSEPGTSGIHEQYF	TGCGCCAGCAGTGAGCCGGGGACTAGCGGGATCCACGAGCAGTACTTC
TRBV6-2/TRBV6-3	once	TRBJ2-7	.	CASSYSAQGGEQYF	TGTGCCAGCAGTTACTCAGCACAGGGCGGCGAGCAGTACTTC
TRBV2	.	TRBJ1-5	TRBD1	CASRGDRGLYSNQPQHF	TGTGCCAGCAGGGGGGACAGGGGGTTATATAGCAATCAGCCCCAGCATTTT
TRBV2	.	TRBJ1-2	TRBD1	CASRIGQGAGYTF	TGTGCCAGCAGGATAGGACAGGGGGCTGGCTACACCTTC
TRBV18	.	TRBJ2-5	.	CASSRRRDRDQETQYF	TGTGCCAGCTCACGAAGGAGAGACCGAGACCAAGAGACCCAGTACTTC
TRBV9	.	TRBJ2-3	.	CASSAGLSTDTQYF	TGTGCCAGCAGCGCAGGACTTAGCACAGATACGCAGTATTTT
TRBV19	.	TRBJ1-5	TRBD1	CAGGDRGQGAPRNQPQHF	TGTGCCGGAGGGGACAGAGGACAGGGGGCGCCTCGCAATCAGCCCCAGCATTTT
TRBV18	.	TRBJ2-7	TRBD2	CASSPRAGSTYEQYF	TGTGCCAGCTCACCGAGAGCGGGGTCCACCTACGAGCAGTACTTC
TRBV18	once	TRBJ1-5	.	CASSPPGRGNQPQHF	TGTGCCAGCTCACCACCGGGCAGGGGCAATCAGCCCCAGCATTTT
TRBV3-1/TRBV3-2	.	TRBJ2-1	TRBD2	CASSQDRFGTTFGNEQFF	TGTGCCAGCAGCCAAGATCGATTTGGGACTACCTTCGGGAATGAGCAGTTCTTC
TRBV19	.	TRBJ1-4	.	CASTETGGDEKLFF	TGTGCCAGTACCGAGACAGGTGGGGATGAAAAACTGTTTTTT
TRBV28	.	TRBJ2-2	.	CASSPPPRSGRYTGELFF	TGTGCCAGCAGTCCCCCCCCTAGGTCAGGGCGGTACACCGGGGAGCTGTTTTTT
TRBV11-3	.	TRBJ2-6	.	CASSLDPYRKSSGANVLTF	TGTGCCAGCAGCTTAGATCCCTACAGGAAGAGCTCTGGGGCCAACGTCCTGACTTTC
TRBV28	.	TRBJ2-7	.	CASREDAYEQYF	TGTGCCAGCAGGGAGGACGCCTACGAGCAGTACTTC
TRBV10-3	.	TRBJ2-2	TRBD1	CAILPQGARNTGELFF	TGTGCCATCCTACCGCAGGGGGCGAGGAACACCGGGGAGCTGTTTTTT
TRBV5-1	.	TRBJ1-5	.	CASSLSGQLNQPQHF	TGCGCCAGCAGCTTGAGCGGACAGCTCAATCAGCCCCAGCATTTT
TRBV4-3	.	TRBJ1-6	.	CASSQQGLSGSPLHF	TGCGCCAGCAGCCAACAGGGGCTCTCAGGATCACCCCTCCACTTT
TRBV3-1/TRBV3-2	.	TRBJ2-1	.	CASSLRIGRRKYNEQFF	TGTGCCAGCAGCCTAAGGATAGGGAGACGGAAATACAATGAGCAGTTCTTC
TRBV7-9	.	TRBJ1-1	TRBD1	CASSEGQGHTEAFF	TGTGCCAGCAGCGAAGGACAGGGGCACACTGAAGCTTTCTTT
TRBV6-4	.	TRBJ2-1	TRBD2	CASSEPSGRFYEQFF	TGTGCCAGCAGTGAACCTAGCGGGAGATTTTATGAGCAGTTCTTC
TRBV3-1/TRBV3-2	.	TRBJ2-7	TRBD2	CASSQASGSITEQYF	TGTGCCAGCAGCCAAGCGAGCGGGAGTATAACCGAGCAGTACTTC
TRBV11-2	few	TRBJ2-3	.	CASSSVFSTDTQYF	TGTGCCAGCAGCTCCGTGTTCAGCACAGATACGCAGTATTTT
TRBV3-1/TRBV3-2	.	TRBJ2-2	TRBD1	CASSQGWGQGPDTGELFF	TGTGCCAGCAGCCAAGGGTGGGGACAGGGTCCCGACACCGGGGAGCTGTTTTTT
TRBV5-5	.	TRBJ2-7	TRBD1	CASSLTGPYEQYF	TGTGCCAGCAGCCTGACAGGGCCCTACGAGCAGTACTTC
TRBV3-1/TRBV3-2	few	TRBJ1-5	.	CASSQQGQPQHF	TGTGCCAGCAGCCAACAGGGTCAGCCCCAGCATTTT
TRBV5-6	.	TRBJ2-7	.	CASSTGFEQYF	TGTGCCAGCAGCACAGGGTTCGAGCAGTACTTC
TRBV4-1	.	TRBJ2-2	.	CASGAGWNTGELFF	TGCGCCAGCGGGGCGGGGTGGAACACCGGGGAGCTGTTTTTT
TRBV7-9	.	TRBJ2-5	TRBD1	CASSSRTGGEETQYF	TGTGCCAGCAGCAGCAGGACAGGGGGCGAAGAGACCCAGTACTTC
TRBV27	.	TRBJ1-1	TRBD1	CASSSLTGGLNTEAFF	TGTGCCAGCAGTTCGTTGACAGGGGGGCTGAACACTGAAGCTTTCTTT
TRBV6-6	.	TRBJ1-1	TRBD1	CASSLKGARNTEAFF	TGTGCCAGCAGTTTGAAGGGGGCGCGGAACACTGAAGCTTTCTTT
TRBV2	.	TRBJ2-1	TRBD2	CASSTGLAGTYNEQFF	TGTGCCAGCAGTACCGGACTAGCGGGAACCTACAATGAGCAGTTCTTC
TRBV9	.	TRBJ2-5	TRBD2	CASSVGGSGSAGETQYF	TGTGCCAGCAGCGTAGGGGGTAGCGGGAGTGCAGGAGAGACCCAGTACTTC